These 2 T cell receptor beta chains originate from one sample sequenced in a study of cytomegalovirus exposure and HLA in healthy donors (TCRdb year 2017). The library was prepared using the immunoSEQ multiplex PCR assay. The multiplex PCR relied on a mix of 60 forward primers for TCR Vbeta segments and 13 reverse primers for TCR Jbeta segments. The table was pulled from immuneACCESS by TCRdb, which kept in-frame rearrangements only. Such tables lose some clones; where checked, under half of the loss comes from unresolved V genes, and the rest has no known cause. In this sample's table one finds about 200,000 clones. The ten largest clones represent roughly 0.74% of the sample. Sequences were obtained from PBMCs. These TCRs come from a boy aged 5 to 17 in good health and CMV-seronegative.

The chain couples TRBV28 to TRBJ1-2; the D gene is possibly TRBD1 (5 bases). Deletions cut 6 bases from V and 4 bases from J, with 12 bases between. The CDR3 is 13 amino acids. Germline V gene lookup returns CDR1 MDHEN and CDR2 SYDVKM. The CDR3 DNA follows: TGTGCCAGCAGAACAGGTTCCCCCTATGGCTACACCTTC. This encodes CASRTGSPYGYTF.

Here the CDR3 DNA reads TGTGCCAGCAGTCTCGGTCAGAACACTGAAGCTTTCTTT. Its translation is CASSLGQNTEAFF. The chain couples TRBV6-6 to TRBJ1-1; D is undetermined. The V and J ends lost 5 bases and 1 base respectively, with 8 bases between them. The CDR3 is 13 residues long. From germline, CDR1 is MNHNY and CDR2 SVGAGI (reference sequence).